The source of this T cell receptor beta chain is a study of OX40 agonist ivuxolimab in advanced cancers. The wider study: Ivuxolimab, an agonist antibody against OX40 (CD134), was given to patients. Patient treatment consisted of intravenous ivuxolimab administration every 2 weeks at 0.01 to 10 mg/kg. Patients in dose escalation had liver, melanoma, kidney or head and neck cancers. Study-wide results and limits: Some nonresponders additionally presented with little normalized T-cell clonal expansion.

Sequencing was performed with immunoSEQ multiplex PCR; in TCRdb, only in-frame clones are kept and a portion is missing. Here the sample spans around 22,000 clones, over 75% being singletons. Regarding this clone: Its antigen is not identified.

Looked up from germline, CDR1 is SGHVS and CDR2 is FNYEAQ. The CDR3 sequence is 16 residues long. Trimming cost V 2 bases and J 1 base, with 14 bases left between them. The V gene is TRBV7-6, the J gene TRBJ2-5, with D maybe TRBD1 (5 bases). This TCR derives from an adult with an advanced solid tumor such as melanoma, head and neck, liver or kidney cancer. The specimen comprised CD4+ or CD8+ T cells sorted from blood, sampled in a trial of the OX40 agonist ivuxolimab. CDR3 sequence (DNA): TGTGCCAGCAGCTTAACGCACCAGGGTTCCCAAGAGACCCAGTACTTC. Its protein is CASSLTHQGSQETQYF.